Listed below are T cell receptor beta chains from one sample, sequenced in a study of blood T cell repertoires in COVID-19. The table came from immunoSEQ multiplex PCR; TCRdb's copy has only in-frame clones and leaves some out. The sample has about 120,000 clones; approximately 85% are singletons. Sequenced: peripheral blood. The source of these receptors is a man under 40 with COVID-19, enrolled during active disease. CDR3s include the opening cysteine and the closing phenylalanine or tryptophan. The order of the fields is J gene, V gene, clone size, D gene, CDR3 protein, CDR3 DNA. The D gene is left open where the match is weak. A row's size may be missing; if present it is once, few, many or a size class.

>TRBJ1-1|TRBV29-1|.|TRBD1
CSVEVRVGQGETAAQAFF
TGCAGCGTTGAAGTCAGAGTAGGACAGGGCGAAACAGCGGCCCAAGCTTTCTTT
>TRBJ2-7|TRBV11-3|.|TRBD1
CASSRDLQGAYEQYF
TGTGCCAGCAGCCGCGACCTACAGGGGGCCTACGAGCAGTACTTC
>TRBJ2-1|TRBV7-9|.|.
CASSFLPGRNEQFF
TGTGCCAGCAGCTTCCTCCCAGGGCGCAATGAGCAGTTCTTC
>TRBJ1-5|TRBV28|.|.
CASSRQLKDQPQHF
TGTGCCAGCAGTCGACAGTTAAAGGATCAGCCCCAGCATTTT
>TRBJ2-1|TRBV24-1|.|TRBD2
CATSRAGDNEQFF
TGTGCCACCAGTCGAGCGGGGGACAATGAGCAGTTCTTC
>TRBJ2-7|TRBV5-5|.|TRBD1
CASSPPYRGYEQYF
TGTGCCAGCAGCCCACCCTACAGGGGCTACGAGCAGTACTTC
>TRBJ1-2|TRBV2|.|TRBD1
CASSDSKRTGGGSYGYTF
TGTGCCAGCAGTGATAGTAAGAGGACAGGGGGCGGTAGCTATGGCTACACCTTC
>TRBJ1-2|TRBV6-1|.|.
CASSEAGGFYGYTF
TGTGCCAGCAGTGAAGCGGGGGGGTTTTATGGCTACACCTTC
>TRBJ2-5|TRBV19|.|TRBD2
CVSSPYSGGAETQYF
TGTGTCAGTAGTCCCTATTCGGGGGGGGCCGAGACCCAGTACTTC
>TRBJ2-3|TRBV30|.|.
CAWSVLTKADTQYF
TGTGCCTGGAGTGTACTGACTAAGGCAGATACGCAGTATTTT
>TRBJ1-2|TRBV11-2|once|.
CASSLDRSQGGLTF
TGTGCCAGCAGCTTAGATCGATCGCAGGGAGGACTCACCTTC
>TRBJ1-6|TRBV27|.|TRBD1
CASSSYRNRGDSPLHF
TGTGCCAGCAGTTCATATAGGAACAGGGGTGATTCACCCCTCCACTTT
>TRBJ1-3|TRBV19|few|.
CASSTQGARSGNTIYF
TGTGCCAGTAGTACCCAGGGCGCCCGAAGTGGAAACACCATATATTTT
>TRBJ1-5|TRBV11-1|.|.
CASSPGLDSNQPQHF
TGTGCCAGCAGCCCTGGACTGGATAGCAATCAGCCCCAGCATTTT
>TRBJ1-6|TRBV30|.|.
CAWSKAGYNSPLHF
TGTGCCTGGTCAAAGGCAGGTTATAATTCACCCCTCCACTTT
>TRBJ1-1|TRBV11-2|.|TRBD1
CASSLDNVFLRTGEAFF
TGTGCCAGCAGCTTAGATAATGTTTTTCTCAGGACAGGCGAAGCTTTCTTT
>TRBJ2-7|TRBV3-1/TRBV3-2|.|.
CASSQAGFYEQYF
TGTGCCAGCAGCCAAGCAGGCTTCTACGAGCAGTACTTC
>TRBJ2-1|TRBV14|.|.
CASSQDPPGRVRGEQFF
TGTGCCAGCAGCCAAGATCCACCCGGCAGGGTAAGAGGTGAGCAGTTCTTC
>TRBJ1-4|TRBV5-5|.|TRBD1
CASSPDRANEKLFF
TGTGCCAGCAGCCCGGACAGGGCTAATGAAAAACTGTTTTTT
>TRBJ2-1|TRBV5-4|.|.
CASSHPRSSYNEQFF
TGTGCCAGCAGCCATCCGAGAAGCTCCTACAATGAGCAGTTCTTC
>TRBJ1-1|TRBV11-2|.|TRBD1
CASSPGTGFDTEAFF
TGTGCCAGCAGCCCGGGGACAGGGTTTGACACTGAAGCTTTCTTT
>TRBJ1-5|TRBV30|.|.
CAWSADAVIQPQHF
TGTGCCTGGAGTGCAGACGCGGTGATTCAGCCCCAGCATTTT
>TRBJ2-7|TRBV27|.|.
CASSLTANYEQYF
TGTGCCAGCAGTTTAACAGCAAACTACGAGCAGTACTTC
>TRBJ1-3|TRBV11-3|.|.
CASSQVAGNTIYF
TGTGCCAGCTCTCAGGTGGCGGGAAACACCATATATTTT
>TRBJ1-1|TRBV7-9|once|.
CASSSGIEAFF
TGTGCCAGCAGCTCAGGGATAGAAGCTTTCTTT
>TRBJ1-1|TRBV6-5|.|TRBD1
CASNLGTGLAFF
TGTGCCAGCAACCTCGGGACAGGTTTGGCTTTCTTT
>TRBJ1-2|TRBV10-3|.|TRBD1
CAITSTDRGNLGGYTF
TGTGCCATCACTTCCACCGACAGGGGGAATCTAGGGGGCTACACCTTC
>TRBJ1-1|TRBV29-1|.|.
CSVEDQRGTEAFF
TGCAGCGTTGAAGATCAGCGGGGAACTGAAGCTTTCTTT
>TRBJ2-1|TRBV27|.|.
CASRPRYPNSSYNEQFF
TGTGCCAGCAGGCCGCGATATCCTAATAGCTCCTACAATGAGCAGTTCTTC
>TRBJ1-1|TRBV30|.|TRBD1
CAWSLQGTGFTSEAFF
TGTGCCTGGAGTCTCCAAGGGACAGGGTTTACCTCTGAAGCTTTCTTT
>TRBJ1-1|TRBV28|.|.
CASSLWGTQMNTEAFF
TGTGCCAGCAGTTTATGGGGGACACAGATGAACACTGAAGCTTTCTTT
>TRBJ2-7|TRBV28|.|TRBD2
CASSLPPSGASSYEQYF
TGTGCCAGCAGTTTACCCCCTAGCGGGGCGAGCTCCTACGAGCAGTACTTC
>TRBJ2-7|TRBV5-1|.|.
CASSFSRAEQYF
TGCGCCAGCAGCTTCTCCAGGGCCGAGCAGTACTTC
>TRBJ1-2|TRBV20-1|.|.
CSAPRGYGYTF
TGCAGTGCTCCCCGGGGCTATGGCTACACCTTC
>TRBJ2-5|TRBV12-3/TRBV12-4|.|TRBD2
CASSSLGLAGEDF
TGTGCCAGCAGTTCCCTTGGACTAGCGGGAGAAGACTTC
>TRBJ2-3|TRBV5-1|.|TRBD2
CASSYLAGGADTQYF
TGCGCCAGCAGCTACCTAGCGGGAGGGGCAGATACGCAGTATTTT
>TRBJ2-1|TRBV19|few|TRBD1
CASSPPGQDNNEQFF
TGTGCCAGTAGTCCTCCGGGACAGGACAACAATGAGCAGTTCTTC
>TRBJ2-5|TRBV1|once|.
CTSSQEEEETQYF
TGCACCAGCAGCCAAGAGGAGGAAGAGACCCAGTACTTC
>TRBJ2-7|TRBV28|.|.
CASSDLSYEQYF
TGTGCCAGCAGTGACTTGTCCTACGAGCAGTACTTC
>TRBJ1-3|TRBV18|few|.
CASSPAGTPSLSGNTIYF
TGTGCCAGCTCACCTGCCGGGACACCGAGTCTCTCTGGAAACACCATATATTTT
>TRBJ2-3|TRBV11-3|.|TRBD1
CASSPGQGGDTQYF
TGTGCCAGCAGCCCGGGACAGGGGGGGGATACGCAGTATTTT
>TRBJ1-6|TRBV27|.|.
CASSPGSYSPLHF
TGTGCCAGCAGCCCCGGGTCTTATTCACCCCTCCACTTT